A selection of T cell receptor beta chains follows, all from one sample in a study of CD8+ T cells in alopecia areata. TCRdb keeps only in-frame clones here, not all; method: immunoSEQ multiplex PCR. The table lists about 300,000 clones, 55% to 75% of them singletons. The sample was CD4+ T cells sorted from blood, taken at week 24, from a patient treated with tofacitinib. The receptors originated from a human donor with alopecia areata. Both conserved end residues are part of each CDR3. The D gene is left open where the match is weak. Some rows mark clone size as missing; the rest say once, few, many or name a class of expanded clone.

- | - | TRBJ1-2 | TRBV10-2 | TGCGCCAGCAGTGATGGGGAGACAGTACCTTATGGCTACACCTTC | CASSDGETVPYGYTF
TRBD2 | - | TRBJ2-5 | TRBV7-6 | TGTGCCAGCAGCCCGGGCCAGGGAGGGAGAGGAGAGACCCAGTACTTC | CASSPGQGGRGETQYF
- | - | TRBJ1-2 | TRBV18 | TGTGCCAGCTCTACAGCTAACTATGGCTACACCTTC | CASSTANYGYTF
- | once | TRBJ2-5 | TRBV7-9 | TGTGCCAGCAGCCGTTGGACAACCATTGAGGAGACCCAGTACTTC | CASSRWTTIEETQYF
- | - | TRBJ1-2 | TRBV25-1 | TGTGCCAGCTCGGACCTCGCTAACTATGGCTACACCTTC | CASSDLANYGYTF
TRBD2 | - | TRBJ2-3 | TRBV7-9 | TGTGCCAGCAGCCCCCCGTGGGGGAGGGCCACAGATACGCAGTATTTT | CASSPPWGRATDTQYF
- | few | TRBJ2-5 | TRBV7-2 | TGTGCCAGCAGTCTCCGGGCAGAAGAGACCCAGTACTTC | CASSLRAEETQYF
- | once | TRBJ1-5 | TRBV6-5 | TGTGCCAGCAGGCAGGGTGGTCAGCCCCAGCATTTT | CASRQGGQPQHF
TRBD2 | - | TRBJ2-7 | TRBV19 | TGTGCCAGTAGTATTTCTCGATCCAGCGGGGGATCGTACGAGCAGTACTTC | CASSISRSSGGSYEQYF
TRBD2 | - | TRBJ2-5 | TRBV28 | TGTGCGTCCCGCCAGGTGTGGGCAGCGGGGGAGACCCAGTACTTC | CASRQVWAAGETQYF
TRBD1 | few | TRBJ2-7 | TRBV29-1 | TGCAGCGTGCAAATACAGGGGTACGAGCAGTACTTC | CSVQIQGYEQYF
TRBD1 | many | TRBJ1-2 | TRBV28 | TGTGCCAGCAGTTTATCGGGACAGTTAGTCAATGGCTACACCTTC | CASSLSGQLVNGYTF
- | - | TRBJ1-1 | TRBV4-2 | TGTGCCAGCAGCCTACTAACCGGGACACTGAACACTGAAGCTTTCTTT | CASSLLTGTLNTEAFF
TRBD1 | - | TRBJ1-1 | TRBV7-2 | TGTGCCAGCAGCCCGGACAGGGGAGCTTTCTTT | CASSPDRGAFF
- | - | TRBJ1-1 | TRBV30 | TGTGCCTGGGCTCGGGGAGTGAACACTGAAGCTTTCTTT | CAWARGVNTEAFF
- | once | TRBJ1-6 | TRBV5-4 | TGTGCCAGCAGCCCGGCCGCGGGGCTCGGTTCACCCCTCCACTTT | CASSPAAGLGSPLHF
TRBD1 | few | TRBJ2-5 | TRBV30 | TGTGCCTGGAGTACAGGGGGCTCTGAGACCCAGTACTTC | CAWSTGGSETQYF
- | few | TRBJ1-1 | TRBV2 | TGTGCCAGCGAGGTGGGGACTGAAGCTTTCTTT | CASEVGTEAFF
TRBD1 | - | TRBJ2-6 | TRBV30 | TGTGCCTGGGGAGACAGGGGCTTACCTGGGGCCAACGTCCTGACTTTC | CAWGDRGLPGANVLTF
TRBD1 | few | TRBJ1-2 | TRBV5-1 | TGCGCCAGCAGCTTTACAGGGGATCATGGCTACACCTTC | CASSFTGDHGYTF
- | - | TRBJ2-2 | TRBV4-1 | TGCGCCAGCAGCCAAGAGGGGGGGCTGGACGGGGAGCTGTTTTTT | CASSQEGGLDGELFF
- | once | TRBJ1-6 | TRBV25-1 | TGTGCCAGCAGTGAATGGGGACAAGGGAATTCACCCCTCCACTTT | CASSEWGQGNSPLHF
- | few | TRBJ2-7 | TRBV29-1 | TGCAGCGCCGGACCCCAGGTCGAGCAGTACTTC | CSAGPQVEQYF
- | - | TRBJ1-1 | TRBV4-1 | TGCGCCAGCAGACAGCAGGGGTTAGGTGAAGCTTTCTTT | CASRQQGLGEAFF